These T cell receptor beta chains were read from a single sample in a study of OX40 agonist ivuxolimab in advanced cancers. Using immunoSEQ multiplex PCR, the repertoire was profiled, and TCRdb retains in-frame clones only, with some absent. The sample holds about 63,000 clones, 60% to 80% seen once. Sample: CD4+ or CD8+ T cells sorted from blood, taken in a trial of the OX40 agonist ivuxolimab. The receptors originated from an adult with an advanced solid tumor such as melanoma, head and neck, liver or kidney cancer. CDR3s include the opening cysteine and the closing phenylalanine or tryptophan. The D gene is left open where the match is weak.

d_gene: NA
v_gene: TRBV7-9
j_gene: TRBJ2-2
len: 15
CDR3aa: CASSLNAANTGELFF

d_gene: NA
v_gene: TRBV7-9
j_gene: TRBJ2-2
len: 13
CDR3aa: CASSLRGLGELFF

d_gene: NA
v_gene: TRBV4-2
j_gene: TRBJ2-2
len: 16
CDR3aa: CASSRRSGLEAGELFF

d_gene: NA
v_gene: TRBV6-6
j_gene: TRBJ1-5
len: 15
CDR3aa: CASSVTRDNDQPQHF

d_gene: NA
v_gene: TRBV19
j_gene: TRBJ2-7
len: 14
CDR3aa: CASTRTTSSYEQYF

d_gene: TRBD2
v_gene: TRBV7-9
j_gene: TRBJ2-7
len: 15
CDR3aa: CASSFPTSGIYEQYF

d_gene: TRBD1
v_gene: TRBV28
j_gene: TRBJ1-4
len: 15
CDR3aa: CASSPHDRGGEKLFF

d_gene: NA
v_gene: TRBV5-6
j_gene: TRBJ1-4
len: 14
CDR3aa: CASSLRQTNEKLFF

d_gene: NA
v_gene: TRBV5-6
j_gene: TRBJ1-6
len: 16
CDR3aa: CASSLADGSYNSPLHF

d_gene: NA
v_gene: TRBV4-1
j_gene: TRBJ1-5
len: 15
CDR3aa: CASSTSGVSNQPQHF

d_gene: TRBD1
v_gene: TRBV2
j_gene: TRBJ2-2
len: 13
CDR3aa: CAKGGTGTGELFF

d_gene: NA
v_gene: TRBV5-4
j_gene: TRBJ1-1
len: 14
CDR3aa: CASSFFGMNTEAFF

d_gene: NA
v_gene: TRBV5-4
j_gene: TRBJ1-2
len: 18
CDR3aa: CASSLGGTTGRPGDGYTF

d_gene: NA
v_gene: TRBV9
j_gene: TRBJ2-5
len: 13
CDR3aa: CASSGQSGETQYF

d_gene: NA
v_gene: TRBV6-1
j_gene: TRBJ1-2
len: 14
CDR3aa: CASSTGHPWYGYTF

d_gene: NA
v_gene: TRBV18
j_gene: TRBJ2-1
len: 14
CDR3aa: CASSPAGAYNEQFF

d_gene: NA
v_gene: TRBV6-5
j_gene: TRBJ2-7
len: 14
CDR3aa: CASSYSDWRYEQYF

d_gene: NA
v_gene: TRBV11-3
j_gene: TRBJ2-1
len: 16
CDR3aa: CASSLNPPGADNEQFF

d_gene: NA
v_gene: TRBV5-1
j_gene: TRBJ2-5
len: 14
CDR3aa: CASSLILDRETQYF

d_gene: TRBD1
v_gene: TRBV5-1
j_gene: TRBJ2-3
len: 17
CDR3aa: CASSLGTGDPSTDTQYF

d_gene: NA
v_gene: TRBV5-1
j_gene: TRBJ2-5
len: 15
CDR3aa: CASSPLANPRETQYF

d_gene: TRBD2
v_gene: TRBV7-9
j_gene: TRBJ2-1
len: 16
CDR3aa: CASSSRLAGINNEQFF

d_gene: NA
v_gene: TRBV9
j_gene: TRBJ1-2
len: 14
CDR3aa: CASSVVQGRGGYTF

d_gene: NA
v_gene: TRBV15
j_gene: TRBJ1-4
len: 16
CDR3aa: CATSRDLGTANEKLFF

d_gene: NA
v_gene: TRBV7-9
j_gene: TRBJ2-3
len: 13
CDR3aa: CASSRPSTDTQYF